The next 23 T cell receptor beta chains were all read from a single sample in a study of spatial heterogeneity in lung cancer. Time point reported: sample taken at primary tumor resection. TCRdb ran MiXCR on the 5' RACE reads and lists one entry per CDR3 protein. The sample consists of 60,000 to 90,000 distinct CDR3 sequences, approximately 8.1% of them appearing once. Sequenced here: PBMCs, sampled at surgery. Receptor source: a male donor with early-stage non-small cell lung cancer.

This clonotype was counted many times. The V call is TRBV6-2 or TRBV6-3, the J call TRBJ1-5; D possibly corresponds to TRBD1 (5 bases). With 8 bases removed from V and 0 bases from J, the gap between germline ends came to 14 bases. The CDR3 contains 15 residues. From germline, CDR1 is MNHEY and CDR2 SVGEGT. This CDR3 reads CASRKGNLSNQPQHF. For the CDR3, the DNA is TGTGCCAGCCGAAAGGGGAACCTTAGCAATCAGCCCCAGCATTTT.

This clonotype was seen repeatedly, ten times or more. This chain joins TRBV4-3 and TRBJ2-1, with 12 bases fitting TRBD1. Germline V lookup: CDR1 LGHNA, CDR2 YSLEER. The CDR3 runs 17 residues. V shed 4 bases and J 7 bases; nucleotides not matched to a gene: 11. CDR3: CASSRRAGTGGLNEQFF. Here the CDR3 DNA reads TGCGCCAGCAGCCGGAGAGCGGGGACAGGGGGCCTAAATGAGCAGTTCTTC.

The chain links TRBV11-3 to TRBJ2-3; D gene uncertain. Germline V CDR1 and CDR2: SGHNT, YENEEA. This CDR3 region has 12 residues. Trimming cost V 4 bases and J 14 bases, with 16 bases left between them. The CDR3 DNA follows: TGTGCCAGCAGCTCCTCCCTCTACCCACGGTATTTT. This sequence encodes CASSSSLYPRYF.

This clonotype showed up many times. CDR3 DNA sequence: TGTGCCAGCACCCCGGGGTGGGGAAGGTCGGTGAACACTGAAGCTTTCTTT. It translates to CASTPGWGRSVNTEAFF. The gene calls are TRBV12-3 or TRBV12-4 and TRBJ1-1; D ambiguous. V gave up 7 bases and J gave up 0 bases, with 21 bases separating them. This CDR3 spans 17 amino acids.

The genes are TRBV20-1 and TRBJ2-7; TRBD1 might be the D (5 bases). The germline V gene encodes CDR1 DFQATT and CDR2 SNEGSKA (reference sequence). This CDR3 contains 11 residues. V lost 2 bases, J lost 8 bases, and 10 bases lay in between. The CDR3 reads CSARQGMKQYF. The CDR3, as DNA: TGCAGTGCTAGACAGGGTATGAAGCAGTACTTC.

This clonotype was recorded a few times. The genes are TRBV18 and TRBJ1-2; 8 bases are shared with TRBD1. V shed 3 bases, J shed 6 bases, and the junction held 6 bases outside the gene matches. The CDR3 is made up of 14 amino acids. From germline, CDR1 is KGHSH and CDR2 LQKENI. CDR3 in amino acids: CASSPLGQVHGYTF. Here the CDR3 DNA reads TGTGCCAGCTCACCCTTGGGACAGGTGCATGGCTACACCTTC.

This clonotype was counted many times. This rearrangement joins TRBV15 to TRBJ1-5; 8 positions match TRBD1. The CDR3 contains 20 residues. In germline, CDR1 is LNHNV, CDR2 YYDKDF (reference sequence). V dropped 0 bases and J dropped 4; count of bases not matched to a gene: 17. Here the CDR3 reads CATSRDKSDRGLLLNQPQHF. The CDR3 DNA reads as TGTGCCACCAGCAGAGATAAAAGTGACAGGGGCTTACTTCTGAATCAGCCCCAGCATTTT. Full variable domain (rest looked up from reference TRBV15 and TRBJ1-5): DAMVIQNPRYQVTQFGKPVTLSCSQTLNHNVMYWYQQKSSQAPKLLFHYYDKDFNNEADTPDNFQSRRPNTSFCFLDIRSPGLGDTAMYLCATSRDKSDRGLLLNQPQHFGDGTRLSIL.

This clonotype was found many times. J is TRBJ2-1 and V is TRBV24-1, with 9 bases identical to TRBD1. Germline V gene sequence: CDR1 KGHDR, CDR2 SFDVKD. The CDR3 loop spans 18 amino acids. Germline trimming cut 3 bases from V and 0 bases from J; bases unmatched to any gene: 8. This CDR3 is CATSDPGQGQGSYNEQFF. The CDR3 nucleotides are TGTGCCACCAGTGATCCCGGGCAGGGACAGGGCTCCTACAATGAGCAGTTCTTC.

At least ten counts were recorded for this clonotype. The chain is built from TRBV10-3 and TRBJ2-1, with TRBD2 identical over 7 bases. V lost 6 bases to trimming and J lost 2 bases; unmatched junction nucleotides: 7. Germline CDR1 reads ENHRY; CDR2 reads SYGVKD. The CDR3 contains 15 residues. The CDR3: CAISPQAGTYNEQFF. The CDR3, as DNA: TGTGCCATCAGCCCCCAAGCGGGAACCTACAATGAGCAGTTCTTC.

This clonotype was counted many times. This chain links TRBV4-3 with TRBJ1-5; D is undetermined. Germline CDR1 is LGHNA and CDR2 is YSLEER. The CDR3 runs to 16 residues. V gave up 0 bases and J gave up 0 bases, with 9 bases separating them. CDR3 sequence: CASSQEWQYSNQPQHF. Here the CDR3 DNA reads TGCGCCAGCAGCCAAGAATGGCAGTATAGCAATCAGCCCCAGCATTTT.

The rearrangement joins TRBV7-2 to TRBJ1-1, with unresolved D. Trimming stripped 0 bases from V and 1 base from J, with 9 bases between. CDR3 size: 15 residues. The germline V gene encodes CDR1 SGHTA and CDR2 FQGNSA. CDR3 bases: TGTGCCAGCAGCTTAGCCTGGGGTACGAACACTGAAGCTTTCTTT. As protein: CASSLAWGTNTEAFF.

This clonotype was seen ten or more times. This chain connects TRBV29-1 to TRBJ2-3, with 11 bases aligning to TRBD1. Per the germline V gene, CDR1 is SQVTM and CDR2 is ANQGSEA. This CDR3 spans 15 amino acids. The J segment lost 5 bases and the V segment lost 0 bases, leaving 4 bases of the junction unmatched. The CDR3 here is CSVEDQGTGGDTQYF. CDR3 nucleotides: TGCAGCGTTGAAGATCAGGGGACAGGGGGAGATACGCAGTATTTT.

This clonotype was counted at least ten times. The rearrangement joins TRBV2 to TRBJ2-7; D might be TRBD1 (6 bases). The CDR3 totals 14 residues. Germline V gene sequence: CDR1 SNHLY, CDR2 FYNNEI. Trimming removed 6 bases from V and 6 bases from J, with 18 bases in between. The CDR3 bases are TGTGCCAGCAGGGTCGGATACAGGGAAATCGAGCAGTACTTC. Translated: CASRVGYREIEQYF.

This clonotype appeared a few times. The V call is TRBV12-3 or TRBV12-4, the J call TRBJ1-1; D gene unclear. Trimming took off 3 bases at V and 1 base at J, with 9 bases between the two ends. The CDR3 has 14 amino acids. CDR3 amino acids: CASSLVEENTEAFF. CDR3 nucleotide sequence: TGTGCCAGCAGTTTGGTGGAAGAGAACACTGAAGCTTTCTTT.

This clonotype occurred many times. This chain uses TRBV29-1 with TRBJ1-2, with unresolved D. The germline V gene has CDR1 SQVTM and CDR2 ANQGSEA. This CDR3 is 13 amino acids long. V lost 1 base and J 6 bases, leaving 12 bases between the germline ends. CDR3 in DNA: TGCAGCGTTGAAGGGTCGGGGTACAATGGCTACACCTTC. Translation: CSVEGSGYNGYTF.

This clonotype was seen ten or more times. The chain has TRBV5-1 and TRBJ1-1, with 9 nucleotides matching TRBD1. Looked up from germline, CDR1 is SGHRS and CDR2 is YFSETQ. The CDR3 contains 15 residues. V gave up 3 bases and J gave up 0 bases; unmatched junction bases: 3. CDR3 coding DNA: TGCGCCAGCAGCTCGGGACAGGGCATGAACACTGAAGCTTTCTTT. It codes for CASSSGQGMNTEAFF.

There are a few counts of this clonotype. The rearrangement links TRBV4-1 to TRBJ2-7; 7 bases are shared with TRBD1. The germline V gene has CDR1 MGHRA and CDR2 YSYEKL. CDR3 size: 16 residues. Trimming removed 2 bases from V and 6 bases from J; junction bases left unmatched: 13. CDR3 nucleotide sequence: TGCGCCAGCAGCCAACCACTGACAGGGCTCAAGTCCGAGCAGTACTTC. Translating it yields CASSQPLTGLKSEQYF.

This clonotype has at least ten counts. The CDR3 here is CASRSTARGYEQYF. CDR3 coding DNA: TGTGCCAGCAGGAGTACCGCGCGGGGGTACGAGCAGTACTTC. V and J are TRBV5-6 and TRBJ2-7; TRBD2 matches at 7 bases. Germline V gives CDR1 SGHDT, CDR2 YYEEEE. V was clipped by 5 bases and J by 4 bases; unmatched bases: 9. The CDR3 loop spans 14 amino acids.

V gene TRBV29-1 combines with J gene TRBJ2-1; 9 bases are shared with TRBD2. Germline trimming cut 4 bases from V and 6 bases from J; bases unmatched to any gene: 10. This CDR3 contains 15 residues. Germline assignment: CDR1 SQVTM and CDR2 ANQGSEA. The DNA of the CDR3 is TGCAGCGTTGCGATAGTAGCGGGAGTGGGCAATGAGCAGTTCTTC. Its translation: CSVAIVAGVGNEQFF.

This chain links TRBV5-5 with TRBJ1-4; 7 nucleotides match TRBD1. Germline CDR1 SGHKS, CDR2 YYEKEE (reference sequence). The trim removed 2 bases at V and 8 bases at J, leaving 9 bases unmatched. CDR3 length equals 15 residues. Here the CDR3 reads CASSFLSIRGEKLFF. The CDR3 DNA is TGTGCCAGCAGCTTCTTGTCCATCAGGGGGGAAAAACTGTTTTTT.

The chain employs TRBV12-5 and TRBJ1-3, with D unresolved. Trimming removed 6 bases at V and 0 bases at J, with 15 bases between. The germline gives CDR1 LGHNT, CDR2 FRNRAP. CDR3 length: 16 amino acids. Here the CDR3 reads CASGPPGPDSGNTIYF. In DNA, the CDR3 is TGTGCTAGTGGGCCTCCCGGACCGGACTCTGGAAACACCATATATTTT.

This chain links TRBV4-3 with TRBJ2-1, with TRBD2 matching 10 bases. Trimming at V came to 1 base and at J to 1 base, leaving 7 bases not matched to a gene. This CDR3 is built from 18 residues. Per germline, CDR1 LGHNA and CDR2 YSLEER. Here the CDR3 DNA reads TGCGCCAGCAGCCAAGGGTCGACTAGCGGGCTGTCCTACAATGAGCAGTTCTTC. It encodes CASSQGSTSGLSYNEQFF.

This clonotype was seen a handful of times. The genes are TRBV6-2 or TRBV6-3 and TRBJ1-5; D is perhaps TRBD1 (5 bases). In germline, CDR1 is MNHEY, CDR2 SVGEGT. V was shortened by 6 bases and J by 4 bases, with 7 bases between the two germline ends. This CDR3 contains 12 residues. The CDR3 protein is CASRGTNQPQHF. The CDR3 coding sequence is TGTGCCAGCAGGGGGACTAATCAGCCCCAGCATTTT.